This TCR beta chain was recorded in a study of post-analysis software for immune sequencing data. Study-level results: A handful of TRBV segments appeared more often in patients than in controls, and TRBV5-6, TRBV5-1 and TRBV20-1 were among these. Samples sharing a preparation batch grouped tightly together when assessed by F measure.

The CDR3 is made up of 13 amino acids. CDR1 and CDR2 from the germline V gene are DFQATT and SNEGSKA (reference sequence). The trim removed 3 bases at V and 1 base at J, leaving 3 bases unmatched. This clonotype has a count of ten or more. The antigen is undetermined. Unique molecular identifiers were carried by the TCR beta cDNA libraries. TCRdb itself ran the PCR reads through MiXCR, one entry per CDR3 protein. The sample includes 740,000 or so distinct CDR3 sequences, around 53% seen only once; the top ten take 4% to 5.5%. Sequenced material: blood. This TCR derives from a girl aged 5 to 17 with multiple sclerosis. This rearrangement joins TRBV20-1 to TRBJ2-7; 7 positions agree with TRBD1. CDR3 nucleotide sequence: TGCAGTGCTAGGGGGGACAGTTCCTACGAGCAGTACTTC. Protein sequence: CSARGDSSYEQYF.